This TCR beta chain was recovered during a study of CD8 T cells in ankylosing spondylitis. Notes on the study in general: It was reported that disease-linked clones were significantly enriched in matched ankylosing spondylitis synovial fluid.

TCRdb reprocessed the 5' RACE reads with MiXCR, giving one entry per CDR3 protein. The sample has under 300,000 distinct CDR3 sequences; approximately 12% are singletons. The CDR3 consists of 14 residues. From germline, CDR1 is LGHDT and CDR2 YNNKEL (reference sequence). After removal of 5 bases from V and 2 bases from J, the junction contained 4 bases not matched to a gene. This clonotype was counted once. What it binds is unknown. A much larger clonotype is one base distant, so this may be a read error. The chain is built from TRBV3-1 and TRBJ2-5, with 8 bases matching TRBD1. The sequenced material came from blood, either unsorted or a sorted T cell fraction (not recorded which). The source of this sequence is a male donor with ankylosing spondylitis or in good health (not recorded which). Here the CDR3 reads CASSNRGIQETQYF. CDR3 DNA: TGTGCCAGCAGCAACAGGGGGATTCAAGAGACCCAGTACTTC.